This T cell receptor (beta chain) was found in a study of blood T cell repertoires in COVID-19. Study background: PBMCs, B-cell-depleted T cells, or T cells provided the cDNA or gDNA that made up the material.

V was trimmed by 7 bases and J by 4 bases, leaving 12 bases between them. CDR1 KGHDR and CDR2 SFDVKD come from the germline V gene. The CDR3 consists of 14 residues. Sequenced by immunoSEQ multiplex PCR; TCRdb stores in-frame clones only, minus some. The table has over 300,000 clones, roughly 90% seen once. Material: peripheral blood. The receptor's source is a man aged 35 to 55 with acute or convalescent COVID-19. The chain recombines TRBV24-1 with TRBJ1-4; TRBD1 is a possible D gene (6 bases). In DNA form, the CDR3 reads TGTGCCACCAGGCCCGGACAGTTTAATGAAAAACTGTTTTTT. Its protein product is CATRPGQFNEKLFF.